The rows below give T cell receptor beta chains drawn from one sample of a study of blood T cell repertoires in COVID-19. Libraries were prepared by immunoSEQ multiplex PCR; TCRdb keeps only in-frame clonotypes and omits some of them. The table includes roughly 260,000 clones, approximately 86% detected once. The specimen was peripheral blood. Every receptor here comes from a man between 35 and 55 years old who had recovered from COVID-19. The CDR3 runs from the conserved cysteine through the conserved F or W. Fields, in order: clone size, V gene, J gene, CDR3 protein. Rows may omit the clone size; those that give it use once, few, many or a size class.

once	TRBV2	TRBJ2-7	CASSPRTSGSAEQYF
-	TRBV4-1	TRBJ2-3	CASSQVTQSTDTQYF
-	TRBV19	TRBJ2-1	CASSIGAGGLNEQFF
-	TRBV2	TRBJ1-2	CASSGSGTGAPNYGYTF
-	TRBV10-3	TRBJ2-2	CAINSQGMTGELFF
-	TRBV19	TRBJ2-7	CASSIVTAPDHEQYF
-	TRBV7-7	TRBJ2-5	CASGGRGLPEETQYF
-	TRBV10-2	TRBJ2-5	CASTHPSTSGGSVETQYF
-	TRBV19	TRBJ1-3	CASDRQGLSGNTIYF
-	TRBV20-1	TRBJ1-1	CSARGPKEAFF
-	TRBV7-8	TRBJ2-7	CASSLAHRGYEQYF
-	TRBV19	TRBJ1-5	CASTRPGGNQPQHF
-	TRBV9	TRBJ2-5	CASSISSGVQETQYF
-	TRBV7-9	TRBJ2-5	CASSLVNQETQYF
few	TRBV5-6	TRBJ2-2	CASSRPPGVGELFF
-	TRBV7-9	TRBJ2-1	CATPPLSSYNEQFF
-	TRBV19	TRBJ2-7	CASSTGGLSSYEQYF
-	TRBV4-1	TRBJ2-7	CASSQDTGGTPYEQYF
-	TRBV5-4	TRBJ2-7	CASSFEEFGEQYF
-	TRBV11-2	TRBJ2-3	CASSLRLAGSSTDTQYF
-	TRBV27	TRBJ1-2	CASSSDRVGGYTF
-	TRBV27	TRBJ2-7	CASKQAGGREQYF
-	TRBV6-2/TRBV6-3	TRBJ1-1	CASSSRRQGAVDTEAFF
-	TRBV2	TRBJ2-3	CASIAQGSYTDTQYF
-	TRBV6-5	TRBJ2-1	CASISAGRNNEQFF